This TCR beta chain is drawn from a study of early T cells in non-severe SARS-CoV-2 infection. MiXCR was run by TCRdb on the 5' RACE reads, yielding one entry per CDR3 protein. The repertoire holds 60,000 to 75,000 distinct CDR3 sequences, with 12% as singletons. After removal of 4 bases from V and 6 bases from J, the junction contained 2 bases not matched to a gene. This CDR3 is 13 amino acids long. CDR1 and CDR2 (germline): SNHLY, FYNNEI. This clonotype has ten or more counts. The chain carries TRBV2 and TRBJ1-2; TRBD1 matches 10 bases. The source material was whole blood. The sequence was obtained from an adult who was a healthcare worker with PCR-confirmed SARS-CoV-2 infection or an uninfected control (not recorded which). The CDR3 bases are TGTGCCAGCAGTGGGGACAGGGGAAATGGCTACACCTTC. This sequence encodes CASSGDRGNGYTF.